These T cell receptor beta chains were read from a single sample in a study of T cell changes during pregnancy in multiple sclerosis. The assay was immunoSEQ multiplex PCR, and TCRdb's table has in-frame clones only and misses some. The table lists over 80,000 clones, 90% of them singletons. The specimen was peripheral blood, collected in the second trimester of pregnancy. The receptors were sampled from a female donor in good health, enrolled as a control in a pregnancy study. The CDR3 runs from the conserved cysteine through the conserved F or W. The D gene is left open where the match is weak. Clone sizes are given selectively: once, few, many, or a class where the clone is expanded.

j_call d_call clone_size v_call cdr3_nt cdr3_aa
TRBJ2-6 NA NA TRBV5-1 TGCGCCAGCAGCTTGAGTACGGTCGCGGGGGCCAACGTCCTGACTTTC CASSLSTVAGANVLTF
TRBJ2-7 TRBD2 NA TRBV20-1 TGCTGGCGGGGGAATTACGAGCAGTACTTC CWRGNYEQYF
TRBJ2-3 TRBD1 NA TRBV28 TGTGCCAGCAGTTTCTACAGGGGTGGCACAGATACGCAGTATTTT CASSFYRGGTDTQYF
TRBJ2-7 TRBD2 NA TRBV5-1 TGCGCCAGCAGCCCTCTAGCGGGAGACTACGAGCAGTACTTC CASSPLAGDYEQYF
TRBJ1-2 NA NA TRBV5-8 TGTGCCAGCAGCTTGGTAGTCGGGGATATTGGCTACACCTTC CASSLVVGDIGYTF
TRBJ2-7 TRBD2 NA TRBV11-2 TGTGCCAGCAGCTACACTAGCGGTAGCTCCTACGAGCAGTACTTC CASSYTSGSSYEQYF
TRBJ1-2 TRBD1 NA TRBV27 TGTGCCAGCAGCCCCGATTATGATAGGACAGGGCGAGGCTACACCTTC CASSPDYDRTGRGYTF
TRBJ2-1 NA NA TRBV9 TGTGCCAGCAGCCCTGGGCGGGGCTCCTACAATGAGCAGTTCTTC CASSPGRGSYNEQFF
TRBJ2-7 TRBD1 NA TRBV11-3 TGTGCCAGCAGCTTACAGGGGGCGCTTGGTGACGAGCAGTACTTC CASSLQGALGDEQYF
TRBJ2-1 TRBD2 NA TRBV5-4 TGTGCCAGCAGCTGGGGACTAGCGGGGGACTACAATGAGCAGTTCTTC CASSWGLAGDYNEQFF
TRBJ1-2 NA NA TRBV18 TGTGCCAGCTCACCACCGACAGTTAACTATGGCTACACCTTC CASSPPTVNYGYTF
TRBJ1-5 TRBD1 NA TRBV11-2 TGTGCCAGCAGCTTAGACAAAGGGACAGGGGTAGGACAGCCCCAGCATTTT CASSLDKGTGVGQPQHF
TRBJ1-1 NA once TRBV11-3 TGTGCCAGCAGCCGAGACAGGTTATCAGGAGCTTTCTTT CASSRDRLSGAFF
TRBJ2-7 TRBD2 NA TRBV6-5 TGTGCCAGCAGTTTGACTAGAGCGGGAGAGGGCGAGCAGTACTTC CASSLTRAGEGEQYF
TRBJ2-5 TRBD2 NA TRBV5-1 TGCGCCAGCAGCCGAGGGTCTAGCGGGGTAGGAGAGACCCAGTACTTC CASSRGSSGVGETQYF